These 20 T cell receptor beta chains were sequenced from one sample in a study of cytomegalovirus exposure and HLA in healthy donors. The study ran its PCR with 60 Vbeta and 13 Jbeta primers. Clones were read by immunoSEQ multiplex PCR, and TCRdb kept only the in-frame ones, dropping some. The data contain roughly 120,000 clones, more than 70% of them singletons. The sequencing input was PBMCs. These receptors were obtained from a man aged 50-59 years in good health and CMV-seronegative.

The V and J genes are TRBV10-3 and TRBJ2-2; D remains ambiguous. The germline gives CDR1 ENHRY, CDR2 SYGVKD. This CDR3 region has 14 residues. V lost 0 bases to trimming and J lost 8 bases, with 10 bases between them. This chain's CDR3 is CAISESGVPGELFF. CDR3 in DNA: TGTGCCATCAGTGAGTCGGGCGTGCCAGGGGAGCTGTTTTTT.

J is TRBJ1-2 and V is TRBV7-2; D remains ambiguous. Deletions cut 5 bases from V and 4 bases from J, with 11 bases between. Germline V gene sequence: CDR1 SGHTA, CDR2 FQGNSA. The CDR3 is 13 amino acids. CDR3 protein: CASSAQSRYGYTF. Written as DNA, the CDR3 is TGTGCCAGCAGCGCACAGTCACGCTATGGCTACACCTTC. The complete variable domain, with remaining parts taken from reference TRBV7-2 and TRBJ1-2, reads GAGVSQSPSNKVTEKGKDVELRCDPISGHTALYWYRQSLGQGLEFLIYFQGNSAPDKSGLPSDRFSAERTGGSVSTLTIQRTQQEDSAVYLCASSAQSRYGYTFGSGTRLTVV.

This chain joins TRBV9 and TRBJ2-1; 10 nucleotides align to TRBD2. Trimming at V came to 6 bases and at J to 7 bases, leaving 13 bases not matched to a gene. The CDR3 contains 16 residues. CDR1 and CDR2 (germline): SGDLS, YYNGEE. The CDR3 nucleotides read TGTGCCAGCACTCCAGAGTGGTCTAGCGGGAGAAATGAGCAGTTCTTC. Translated: CASTPEWSSGRNEQFF.

CDR3 in DNA: TGCAGCGTTGATACTAGCGGGGGGGACGAGACCCAGTACTTC. It is translated as CSVDTSGGDETQYF. The chain couples TRBV29-1 to TRBJ2-5, with 13 bases that match TRBD2. Germline CDR1 SQVTM, CDR2 ANQGSEA. This CDR3 region has 14 residues. Losses at the gene ends were 3 bases for V and 5 bases for J; bases not matched to a gene: 3.

The V gene is TRBV6-5, the J gene TRBJ2-1; TRBD1 aligns across 7 bases. Unmatched junction bases numbered 2, after V lost 0 bases and J lost 6 bases. The CDR3 runs to 14 residues. Germline CDR1 MNHEY, CDR2 SVGAGI. The CDR3 coding sequence is TGTGCCAGCAGTTACTCGACAGGGCGCAATGAGCAGTTCTTC. It yields the protein CASSYSTGRNEQFF.

In its sample, this clone was seen once. The chain has TRBV28 and TRBJ1-5; 9 bases line up with TRBD1. Germline V gene sequence: CDR1 MDHEN, CDR2 SYDVKM. The CDR3 is 15 amino acids. Trimming cost V 1 base and J 5 bases; bases outside gene matches: 3. The CDR3 reads CASSLYGQGHQPQHF. The CDR3 region has the DNA TGTGCCAGCAGTTTATACGGACAGGGGCATCAGCCCCAGCATTTT. Full variable domain (missing parts from reference TRBV28 and TRBJ1-5): DVKVTQSSRYLVKRTGEKVFLECVQDMDHENMFWYRQDPGLGLRLIYFSYDVKMKEKGDIPEGYSVSREKKERFSLILESASTNQTSMYLCASSLYGQGHQPQHFGDGTRLSIL.

This clone was seen a few times. The chain joins TRBV2 to TRBJ2-3; 9 bases fit TRBD2. CDR1 and CDR2 from the germline V gene are SNHLY and FYNNEI. The CDR3 has 16 residues. Trimming removed 5 bases from V and 5 bases from J; junction bases left unmatched: 11. CDR3 nucleotide sequence: TGTGCCAGCAGTCGTACTAGCGGGTTAAATGGAGATACGCAGTATTTT. Encoded protein: CASSRTSGLNGDTQYF.

The CDR3 here is CASSATGNYGYTF. CDR3 bases: TGTGCCAGCAGCGCGACAGGGAACTATGGCTACACCTTC. V gene TRBV7-9 combines with J gene TRBJ1-2; TRBD1 matches 7 bases. The CDR3 covers 13 residues. In germline, CDR1 is SEHNR, CDR2 FQNEAQ (reference sequence). J was trimmed by 2 bases and V by 5 bases; bases with no gene match: 2.

The chain employs TRBV5-1 and TRBJ2-5; possibly TRBD1 for D (5 bases). The V gene's germline CDR1 is SGHRS and CDR2 YFSETQ. The CDR3 covers 14 residues. The ends were cut back, 2 bases at V and 0 bases at J, with 8 bases in the middle. CDR3: CASSLWGNQETQYF. In DNA form, the CDR3 reads TGCGCCAGCAGCTTATGGGGCAACCAAGAGACCCAGTACTTC. Full variable domain (missing parts from reference TRBV5-1 and TRBJ2-5): KAGVTQTPRYLIKTRGQQVTLSCSPISGHRSVSWYQQTPGQGLQFLFEYFSETQRNKGNFPGRFSGRQFSNSRSEMNVSTLELGDSALYLCASSLWGNQETQYFGPGTRLLVL.

This clone appeared a few times. The genes are TRBV30 and TRBJ2-3; 8 bases line up with TRBD2. Unmatched junction bases numbered 4, after V lost 0 bases and J lost 5 bases. Germline V lookup: CDR1 GTSNPN, CDR2 SVGIG (reference sequence). The CDR3 totals 14 residues. CDR3 in DNA: TGTGCCTGGAGTGTGCGGGGGGTCGGAGATACGCAGTATTTT. Protein sequence: CAWSVRGVGDTQYF.

A remark on this clone: Relative to the germline gene, one junction end is altered; a read error may explain this. The chain employs TRBV7-9 and TRBJ1-2; 9 nucleotides agree with TRBD1. CDR1 and CDR2 (germline): SEHNR, FQNEAQ (reference sequence). The CDR3 is 16 amino acids. The chain's CDR3 is CARSLTSGTGPEGYTF. CDR3 coding DNA: TGTGCCCGCAGCTTAACCTCCGGGACAGGGCCGGAAGGCTACACCTTC.

The chain employs TRBV28 and TRBJ1-4; TRBD1 might be the D (5 bases). The CDR3 consists of 14 residues. V lost 2 bases, J lost 7 bases, and 11 bases lay in between. Germline V gives CDR1 MDHEN, CDR2 SYDVKM. The CDR3 spells CASSLIGVAEKLFF. The CDR3 nucleotides read TGTGCCAGCAGTTTAATAGGGGTAGCTGAAAAACTGTTTTTT.

The V and J genes are TRBV5-6 and TRBJ2-1; tentatively, D is TRBD1 (6 bases). V lost 5 bases and J lost 8, with 20 bases in between. The germline gives CDR1 SGHDT, CDR2 YYEEEE. This CDR3 region has 15 residues. In nucleotides, the CDR3 is TGTGCCAGCAGACCTTCGACAGGATGGGTCGATGAGCAGTTCTTC. Encoded protein: CASRPSTGWVDEQFF.

This chain uses TRBV6-5 with TRBJ2-7; 10 bases match TRBD2. V shed 6 bases, J shed 3 bases, and the junction held 8 bases outside the gene matches. This CDR3 region has 15 residues. Germline V lookup: CDR1 MNHEY, CDR2 SVGAGI. The chain's CDR3 is CASSPGTSAFYEQYF. CDR3 sequence (DNA): TGTGCCAGCAGCCCCGGGACTAGCGCCTTCTACGAGCAGTACTTC.

The V and J genes are TRBV28 and TRBJ1-2; TRBD1 might be the D (6 bases). Germline CDR1 and CDR2: MDHEN and SYDVKM. The CDR3 consists of 13 residues. Trimming took off 6 bases at V and 7 bases at J, with 15 bases between the two ends. As DNA, the CDR3 is TGTGCCAGCAGCCAGGGGAAATTAGGTGGCTACACCTTC. The encoded protein is CASSQGKLGGYTF.

The rearrangement uses TRBV28 and TRBJ1-2; no firm D call. The germline V gene encodes CDR1 MDHEN and CDR2 SYDVKM. V shed 8 bases and J shed 3 bases, with 7 bases lying between them. The CDR3 has 11 amino acids. CDR3 sequence: CASGTYYGYTF. In DNA, the CDR3 is TGTGCCAGCGGTACTTACTATGGCTACACCTTC.

The chain employs TRBV27 and TRBJ1-1; the D is unclear. Germline CDR1 and CDR2: MNHEY and SMNVEV (reference sequence). Trimming took 1 base from V and 6 from J, leaving 9 bases between them. The CDR3 covers 13 residues. CDR3 DNA sequence: TGTGCCAGCAGTTTATTCCGGTATTCTGAAGCTTTCTTT. This gives the protein CASSLFRYSEAFF.

The chain couples TRBV11-3 to TRBJ2-5; D might be TRBD1 (5 bases). V was pared by 5 bases and J by 4 bases, with 8 bases between. Per germline, CDR1 SGHNT and CDR2 YENEEA. The CDR3 length is 12 residues. CDR3 nucleotides: TGTGCCAGCAGCCCAGGGTCAGAGACCCAGTACTTC. Its translation: CASSPGSETQYF.

The J gene is TRBJ2-7, the V gene TRBV27, with D perhaps matching TRBD2 (5 bases). The V gene lost 3 bases and the J gene lost 2 bases, with 11 bases spanning the gap. CDR3 length: 14 residues. The germline CDR1 and CDR2 sequences are MNHEY and SMNVEV (reference sequence). The CDR3: CASSLDGSAYEQYF. In DNA form, the CDR3 reads TGTGCCAGCAGTTTGGACGGTAGCGCCTACGAGCAGTACTTC.

The chain recombines TRBV2 with TRBJ1-1; 7 bases match TRBD1. Germline-derived CDR1 and CDR2 are SNHLY and FYNNEI. The CDR3 extends over 13 amino acids. Trimming took 8 bases from V and 4 from J; bases not matched to a gene: 7. As DNA, the CDR3 is TGTGCCAGCTTGAGGGGGCAGGTCACTGAAGCTTTCTTT. It encodes CASLRGQVTEAFF.